A single sample gave rise to the 16 T cell receptor beta chains below, sequenced in a study of T cell clones after liver transplantation. Some clones are missing from TCRdb's copy, which holds only in-frame ones; the method was immunoSEQ multiplex PCR. The repertoire holds around 60,000 clones, with 71% as singletons. Sequencing was performed on CD4+ T cells from blood, taken before liver transplant. The receptors stem from a human donor who received a liver transplant.

A single count supports this clone. The chain joins TRBV10-1 to TRBJ2-1; 9 bases match TRBD2. This CDR3 has 14 amino acids. V trimming: 8 bases; J trimming: 6 bases; junction bases outside the gene matches: 8. Germline V gene sequence: CDR1 WNHNN, CDR2 SYGVQD (reference sequence). In nucleotides, the CDR3 is TGCGCCAGCGGAGTAGCGGGGGCCACCAATGAGCAGTTCTTC. Translation: CASGVAGATNEQFF.

This clone appeared a few times. V usage is TRBV25-1 and J usage is TRBJ2-7, with D possibly TRBD2 on 5 matching bases. Trimming pared 4 bases from V and 1 base from J, leaving 23 bases between. Germline CDR1 MGHDK, CDR2 SYGVNS. CDR3 length equals 18 residues. The chain's CDR3 is CASSAQPREGRYSYEQYF. The CDR3 coding sequence is TGTGCCAGCAGTGCGCAACCCCGGGAAGGGCGCTATTCCTACGAGCAGTACTTC.

This clone was picked up many times. The chain employs TRBV4-1 and TRBJ1-6; D is undetermined. CDR1 is MGHRA and CDR2 is YSYEKL in the germline V gene. The CDR3 has 18 amino acids. The germline V and J ends were trimmed by 2 bases and 0 bases, with 14 bases remaining between them. The CDR3 DNA is TGCGCCAGCAGCCAACGCCGACTCCCGAGCTCCTATAATTCACCCCTCCACTTT. Translated: CASSQRRLPSSYNSPLHF.

V and J are TRBV5-5 and TRBJ2-1, with 11 bases matching TRBD1. Germline lookup yields CDR1 SGHKS and CDR2 YYEKEE (reference sequence). With 5 bases clipped from V and 8 bases from J, the junction kept 9 bases outside the gene matches. This CDR3 region has 15 residues. CDR3 nucleotides: TGTGCCAGCAGGTTCGCGGACAGGGGGCTGGATGAGCAGTTCTTC. Residues: CASRFADRGLDEQFF.

This chain connects TRBV2 to TRBJ1-4; possibly TRBD1 for D (5 bases). Germline V gene data show CDR1 as SNHLY and CDR2 as FYNNEI. The CDR3 sequence is 16 residues long. V was clipped by 7 bases and J by 0 bases, with 15 bases between them. The DNA for the CDR3 is TGTGCCAGCAACGAGGACAATTTTGCAACTAATGAAAAACTGTTTTTT. Encoded protein: CASNEDNFATNEKLFF.

V is TRBV28 and J is TRBJ1-6, with a tentative D call TRBD1 (6 bases). Trimming took 6 bases from V and 7 from J, leaving 13 bases between them. The CDR3 loop spans 14 amino acids. Germline V CDR1 and CDR2: MDHEN, SYDVKM. CDR3 DNA sequence: TGTGCCAGCAGGAAACAGGGCAACAATTCACCCCTCCACTTT. Its translation: CASRKQGNNSPLHF.

The J gene is TRBJ1-4, the V gene TRBV28; weak D call: TRBD1 (5 bases). This CDR3 has 16 residues. V dropped 4 bases and J dropped 0 bases, with 12 bases sitting between them. CDR1 and CDR2 from the germline V gene are MDHEN and SYDVKM. CDR3: CASSSLSGATNEKLFF. As DNA, the CDR3 is TGTGCCAGCAGTTCTCTGTCGGGGGCAACTAATGAAAAACTGTTTTTT.

The table lists this clone with a few counts. The chain uses TRBV19 and TRBJ2-7; maybe TRBD1 (5 bases). Germline V CDR1 and CDR2: LNHDA, SQIVND (reference sequence). CDR3 length equals 13 residues. V lost 3 bases, J lost 3 bases, and 9 bases lay in between. CDR3 region: CASSIGRDYEQYF. In nucleotides, the CDR3 is TGTGCCAGTAGTATTGGCAGGGACTACGAGCAGTACTTC.

The chain uses TRBV6-5 and TRBJ1-1, with 9 bases aligning to TRBD1. The germline V gene encodes CDR1 MNHEY and CDR2 SVGAGI. The junction had 4 bases not matched to a gene; V was cut back by 0 bases and J by 5 bases. This CDR3 has 15 residues. As DNA, the CDR3 is TGTGCCAGCAGTTACTCTGGACAGGGGAATACTGAAGCTTTCTTT. It encodes CASSYSGQGNTEAFF.

This clone was seen just once. The gene calls are TRBV9 and TRBJ1-2, with D perhaps TRBD1 (5 bases). The ends were cut back, 4 bases at V and 4 bases at J, with 11 bases in the middle. The CDR3 covers 13 residues. CDR1 SGDLS and CDR2 YYNGEE come from the germline V gene. The CDR3 coding sequence is TGTGCCAGCAGCCTGACAGATCGCTATGGCTACACCTTC. It yields the protein CASSLTDRYGYTF.

This rearrangement joins TRBV2 to TRBJ2-7, with TRBD1 matching over 7 bases. The CDR3 loop spans 15 amino acids. Germline CDR1 SNHLY, CDR2 FYNNEI. V trimming: 2 bases; J trimming: 5 bases; junction bases outside the gene matches: 9. CDR3 sequence: CASSETMTGFDEQYF. DNA for the CDR3: TGTGCCAGCAGTGAAACTATGACAGGGTTTGACGAGCAGTACTTC.

V usage is TRBV4-1 and J usage is TRBJ2-5, with 8 bases fitting TRBD2. V lost 4 bases to trimming and J lost 5 bases; unmatched junction nucleotides: 12. In germline, CDR1 is MGHRA, CDR2 YSYEKL. This CDR3 region has 16 residues. The CDR3 loop reads CASSPGSAGVYETQYF. In DNA form, the CDR3 reads TGCGCCAGCAGCCCCGGGTCAGCGGGGGTATACGAGACCCAGTACTTC.

This chain links TRBV5-4 with TRBJ2-1; 7 nucleotides match TRBD1. Unmatched junction bases numbered 5, after V lost 1 base and J lost 4 bases. This CDR3 region has 15 residues. Per germline, CDR1 SGHNT and CDR2 YYREEE (reference sequence). CDR3 DNA: TGTGCCAGCAGCTTGAAGCAGGGGGTATACAATGAGCAGTTCTTC. Residues: CASSLKQGVYNEQFF. Looking up the rest from reference TRBV5-4 and TRBJ2-1 gives the full variable domain: ETGVTQSPTHLIKTRGQQVTLRCSSQSGHNTVSWYQQALGQGPQFIFQYYREEENGRGNFPPRFSGLQFPNYSSELNVNALELDDSALYLCASSLKQGVYNEQFFGPGTRLTVL.

The J gene is TRBJ2-7, the V gene TRBV6-1; TRBD2 is a possible D gene (5 bases). CDR3 length equals 12 residues. V was clipped by 6 bases and J by 1 base, with 7 bases between them. Per germline, CDR1 MNHNS and CDR2 SASEGT. CDR3: CASRSGSYEQYF. In DNA form, the CDR3 reads TGTGCCAGCAGGTCGGGGTCCTACGAGCAGTACTTC.

The chain joins TRBV7-2 to TRBJ2-7; the match to TRBD1 covers 7 bases. The CDR3 loop spans 15 amino acids. Germline V gives CDR1 SGHTA, CDR2 FQGNSA. The V gene end was trimmed by 1 base and the J gene end by 2 bases; junction bases not matched to a gene: 5. In nucleotides, the CDR3 is TGTGCCAGCAGCTTAGTCGAGGGGGCGACCTACGAGCAGTACTTC. It encodes CASSLVEGATYEQYF.

This sequence joins TRBV7-3 and TRBJ2-6; D might be TRBD2 (7 bases). This CDR3 has 15 residues. Trimming cost V 5 bases and J 5 bases, with 13 bases left between them. Germline V gene data show CDR1 as SGHTA and CDR2 as FQGTGA. CDR3: CASSRGGLRANVLTF. The CDR3 nucleotides are TGTGCCAGCAGCCGCGGGGGCCTAAGGGCCAACGTCCTGACTTTC.